Here is one T cell receptor beta chain with its context. This sample was taken from a study of control samples from healthy donors and cancer patients. Germline CDR1 is SGHRS and CDR2 is YFSETQ. This CDR3 region has 14 residues. Deletions cut 3 bases from V and 3 bases from J, with 12 bases between. Only in-frame clones appear in the TCRdb table, and some are missing; sequencing was by immunoSEQ multiplex PCR. The repertoire consists of approximately 93,000 clones, with about 89% occurring once and the leading ten covering 8.5% to 10%. The receptor's source is a woman in her fifties or sixties with colorectal cancer. The sample was PBMCs. This rearrangement joins TRBV5-1 to TRBJ1-1; the D is unclear. CDR3 sequence (DNA): TGCGCCAGCAGCTCGACAACTCGGGACACTGAAGCTTTCTTT. Encoded protein: CASSSTTRDTEAFF.